Reported below is one TCR beta chain. Its antigen is undetermined. This entry comes from a study of T cell clusters in autoimmune cytopenias. Points from the study as a whole: No experiment has yet validated the function of the T cell clusters defined in silico. TRB repertoire shifts in secondary cytopenia and chronic lymphocytic leukemia mostly reflected lymphoma, not autoimmunity.

TRB was amplified by touch-down multiplex PCR, primer pools A and B combined. For each CDR3 protein, TCRdb gives one entry from its re-call of the multiplex PCR reads, without DNA. The sample includes under 9,500 distinct CDR3 sequences. This CDR3 spans 14 amino acids. Germline V gene lookup returns CDR1 SGHTA and CDR2 FQGNSA. Some 38,000 genome equivalents of blood DNA were amplified for TRB. The source is a human donor with an autoimmune cytopenia or autoimmune hepatitis (not recorded which). The material sequenced was peripheral blood. This chain joins TRBV7-2 and TRBJ2-3. The CDR3 protein is CASSYSSSTDTQYF.